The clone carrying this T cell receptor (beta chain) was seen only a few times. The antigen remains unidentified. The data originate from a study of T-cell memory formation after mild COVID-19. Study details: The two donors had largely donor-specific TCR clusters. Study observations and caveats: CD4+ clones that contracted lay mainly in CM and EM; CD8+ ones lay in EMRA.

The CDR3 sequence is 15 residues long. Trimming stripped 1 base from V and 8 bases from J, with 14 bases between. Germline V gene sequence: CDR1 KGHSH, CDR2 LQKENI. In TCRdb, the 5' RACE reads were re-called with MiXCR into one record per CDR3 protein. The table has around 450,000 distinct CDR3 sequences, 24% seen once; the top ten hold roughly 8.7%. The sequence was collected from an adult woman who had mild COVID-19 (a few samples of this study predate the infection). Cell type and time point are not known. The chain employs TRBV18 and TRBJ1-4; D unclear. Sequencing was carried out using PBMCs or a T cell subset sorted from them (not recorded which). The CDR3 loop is CASSPRRVPYEKLFF. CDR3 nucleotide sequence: TGTGCCAGCTCACCACGGAGGGTTCCGTACGAAAAACTGTTTTTT.